This TCR beta chain was recovered during a study of T cells in Graves' hyperthyroidism and ophthalmopathy. Study information: It was at initial diagnosis, before any treatment, that peripheral blood was collected.

This CDR3 is built from 14 residues. V lost 6 bases and J lost 4, with 13 bases in between. RNA transcripts yielded amplified TCR beta CDR3 regions. Carried out on the TCR CDR3, a first-round RT-PCR used the HTBI primer set. Via MiXCR, TCRdb re-called the multiplex PCR reads, giving one row per CDR3 protein. There are 500,000 to 600,000 distinct CDR3 sequences in the sample; roughly a sixth occur only once, and about 20% lies in the top ten. The receptor was derived from a woman aged 18-29 years with Graves' hyperthyroidism. Specimen: blood. The rearrangement links TRBV12-3 or TRBV12-4 to TRBJ1-3; unclear D gene. The CDR3 here is CASRHDGIGNTIYF. The DNA of the CDR3 is TGTGCCAGCAGACATGACGGTATAGGAAACACCATATATTTT.